The present T cell receptor beta chain was sequenced within a study of human T cells and chemical hapten exposure. TCRdb re-analysed the RACE reads in MiXCR, keeping a single row per CDR3 protein. The repertoire holds about 80,000 distinct CDR3 sequences, with more than 8.5% as singletons. This clonotype has at least ten counts. The time point is: patch test 2, 6 weeks after DPC sensitization. Treatment here: therapeutic diphenylcyclopropenone sensitization with weekly scalp DPC. The CDR3 has 16 amino acids. J was trimmed by 1 base and V by 5 bases; bases with no gene match: 8. Germline CDR1 MDHEN, CDR2 SYDVKM.

This specimen consisted of whole blood, obtained in connection with sensitization to the hapten diphenylcyclopropenone (DPC). The chain is built from TRBV28 and TRBJ1-2; 9 nucleotides line up with TRBD1. This sequence originates from a woman in her thirties with alopecia areata. Some clones in this sample may be carry-over from other donors' samples. The CDR3 region is CASSAGQGFHNYGYTF. CDR3 DNA: TGTGCCAGCAGTGCGGGACAGGGCTTTCATAACTATGGCTACACCTTC.